This T cell receptor (beta chain) was identified during a study of cytomegalovirus exposure and HLA in healthy donors. General study points: Most subjects' HLA-A and HLA-B alleles were reportedly predicted from TCR beta sequences. Common viral pathogens (according to a later analysis) appeared linked to several of the most significant clusters. The study dropped some indistinguishable V segments, TRBV6-2 and TRBV6-3 among them. As a later analysis revealed, most CMV-associated TCR beta chains appeared HLA-restricted.

This CDR3 contains 16 residues. Germline lookup yields CDR1 SGHDT and CDR2 YYEEEE. The trim removed 8 bases at V and 8 bases at J, leaving 16 bases unmatched. Researchers ran the PCR with 60 Vbeta and 13 Jbeta primers. The method was immunoSEQ multiplex PCR; TCRdb's version includes in-frame clones alone and lacks a portion of them. Of about 78,000 clones listed, 80% are singletons. As regards this clone: Its antigen is unidentified. The sample has other DNA sequences that encode this CDR3 too.

This TCR was sampled from a man aged 45 to 65 in good health and CMV-seropositive. Input material: PBMCs. This chain uses TRBV5-6 with TRBJ2-1, with TRBD2 matching 10 bases. The CDR3 spells CASSHFSSGSSDEQFF. The CDR3 DNA sequence: TGTGCCAGTAGCCACTTTTCTAGCGGGAGTTCGGATGAGCAGTTCTTC.